This TCR beta chain was found in a study of cytomegalovirus exposure and HLA in healthy donors. The PCR was carried out with 60 Vbeta primers and 13 Jbeta primers. Produced via immunoSEQ multiplex PCR; TCRdb's table is partial and in-frame only. The table shows 150,000 to 200,000 clones, with 82% occurring only once. The sequenced sample consisted of PBMCs. This TCR came from a girl aged 10 to 17 in good health and CMV-seropositive.

For the CDR3, the DNA is TGTGCCACCAGCAGCGGCGGGAGTAGAAACAATGAGCAGTTCTTC. Its translation is CATSSGGSRNNEQFF. The rearrangement uses TRBV15 and TRBJ2-1; 7 nucleotides agree with TRBD2. This CDR3 spans 15 amino acids. Germline V gene lookup returns CDR1 LNHNV and CDR2 YYDKDF (reference sequence). The junction had 7 bases not matched to a gene; V was cut back by 3 bases and J by 5 bases.